Below, one TCR beta chain is given with its context. Its antigen is not identified. The entry originates in a study of spatial heterogeneity in lung cancer. Notes on the study in general: Resection blood, more than follow-up blood, showed ubiquitous expanded tumor TCRs.

Each CDR3 protein gets one entry after TCRdb re-called the 5' RACE reads with MiXCR. The table lists 60,000 to 80,000 distinct CDR3 sequences, 13% of them singletons. Trimming stripped 6 bases from V and 4 bases from J, with 7 bases between. The CDR3 spans 12 residues. The germline gives CDR1 SGHVS, CDR2 FQNEAQ. Time point: sample taken at primary tumor resection. Sequencing covered unsorted whole RNA taken from tumor, nontumor lung or frozen PBMC. The TCR was taken from a male donor with early-stage non-small cell lung cancer. The sample consisted of PBMCs, taken at surgery. The V gene is TRBV7-8, the J gene TRBJ2-1; D is ambiguous. The CDR3 DNA sequence: TGTGCCAGCAGTACGCAATACAATGAGCAGTTCTTC. This sequence encodes CASSTQYNEQFF.